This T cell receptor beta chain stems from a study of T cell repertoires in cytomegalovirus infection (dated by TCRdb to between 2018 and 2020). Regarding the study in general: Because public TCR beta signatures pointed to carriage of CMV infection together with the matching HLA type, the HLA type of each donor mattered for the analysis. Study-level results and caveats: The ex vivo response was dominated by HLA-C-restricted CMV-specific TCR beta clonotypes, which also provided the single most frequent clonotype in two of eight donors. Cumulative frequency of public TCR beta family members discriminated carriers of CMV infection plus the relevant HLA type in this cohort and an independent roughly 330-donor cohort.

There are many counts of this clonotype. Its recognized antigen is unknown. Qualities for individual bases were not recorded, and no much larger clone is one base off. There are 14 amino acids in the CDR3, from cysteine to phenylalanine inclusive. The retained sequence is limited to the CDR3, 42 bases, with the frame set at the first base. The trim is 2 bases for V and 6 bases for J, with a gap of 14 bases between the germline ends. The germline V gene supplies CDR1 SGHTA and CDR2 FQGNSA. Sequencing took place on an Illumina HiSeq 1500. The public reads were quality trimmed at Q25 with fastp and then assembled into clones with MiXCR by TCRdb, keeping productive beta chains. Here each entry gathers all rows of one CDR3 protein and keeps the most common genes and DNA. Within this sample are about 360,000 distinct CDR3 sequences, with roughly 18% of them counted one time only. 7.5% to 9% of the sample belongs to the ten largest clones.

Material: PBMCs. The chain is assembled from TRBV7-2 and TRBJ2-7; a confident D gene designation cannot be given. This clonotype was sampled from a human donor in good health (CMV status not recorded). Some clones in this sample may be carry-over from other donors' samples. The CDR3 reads CASSLQEWVGEQYF. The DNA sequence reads TGTGCCAGCAGCTTACAGGAGTGGGTCGGCGAGCAGTACTTC.